This T cell receptor beta chain was identified during a study of T cell changes during pregnancy in multiple sclerosis. CDR3 size: 13 residues. V was trimmed by 7 bases and J by 5 bases, leaving 17 bases between them. CDR1 and CDR2 from the germline V gene are SQVTM and ANQGSEA. Assay: immunoSEQ multiplex PCR; the TCRdb copy retains only in-frame clones and omits some. The top ten clones hold 0.8% to 0.9% of a sample with over 50,000 clones, 85% to 90% of them seen once. This sample comprised peripheral blood, obtained in the first trimester of pregnancy. This sequence was found in a female donor in good health, enrolled as a control in a pregnancy study. The gene calls are TRBV29-1 and TRBJ1-1, with a weak D call TRBD1 (6 bases). The CDR3 nucleotides are TGCAGCGCGGGGGAGGGGGGAAGGACTGAAGCTTTCTTT. Its protein is CSAGEGGRTEAFF. Full variable domain (missing parts from reference TRBV29-1 and TRBJ1-1): SAVISQKPSRDICQRGTSLTIQCQVDSQVTMMFWYRQQPGQSLTLIATANQGSEATYESGFVIDKFPISRPNLTFSTLTVSNMSPEDSSIYLCSAGEGGRTEAFFGQGTRLTVV.